Sequencing of this T cell receptor (beta chain) was carried out in a study of cytomegalovirus exposure and HLA in healthy donors. This table comes from immunoSEQ multiplex PCR, and its TCRdb copy is limited to in-frame clones, with some not included. Among 90,000 to 150,000 clones listed, 88% were seen once. The germline gives CDR1 LGHNA, CDR2 YSLEER. The CDR3 totals 18 residues. Deletions cut 3 bases from V and 7 bases from J, with 25 bases between. Sequencing was done on a sample of PBMCs. The chain joins TRBV4-3 to TRBJ2-1; a possible D gene is TRBD1 (6 bases). The source of this sequence is a man aged 18 to 35 in good health and CMV-seropositive. CDR3 sequence: CASSHYYPGRGVGNEQFF. CDR3 bases: TGCGCCAGCAGCCATTACTACCCGGGCAGGGGAGTGGGGAATGAGCAGTTCTTC.